Listed here is a single T cell receptor (beta chain). Its cognate antigen is unknown. TCRdb redid the calling of the RT-PCR reads with MiXCR, one entry per CDR3 protein. The data contain around 570,000 distinct CDR3 sequences, approximately 7.1% of them singletons. This specimen comes from a study of response to subunit inactivated influenza vaccine. Study-wide findings and caveats: Authors suggested each seasonal flu vaccination may recruit only limited numbers of new T cells.

In germline, CDR1 is DFQATT, CDR2 SNEGSKA (reference sequence). CDR3 length: 14 residues. With 3 bases clipped from V and 1 base from J, the junction kept 5 bases outside the gene matches. V is TRBV20-1 and J is TRBJ2-5; TRBD2 agrees at 7 bases. This material consisted of PBMCs from blood, taken less than 30 months after vaccination. The sequence came from a man in his fifties or sixties who received an inactivated influenza vaccine. This CDR3 is CSARPLAVQETQYF. The CDR3, as DNA: TGCAGTGCTAGGCCCCTAGCGGTCCAAGAGACCCAGTACTTC.